Shown below are 16 T cell receptor beta chains from a single sample sequenced in a study of blood T cells in healthy people across ages. A sample-barcoded 5' primer and a J-beta primer mix were used in a second PCR of roughly 7 to 11 cycles. TCRdb re-analysed the 5' RACE reads in MiXCR, keeping a single row per CDR3 protein. Altogether 730,000 or so distinct CDR3 sequences are present, about 42% being singletons, with the ten largest covering roughly 19%. The sample consisted of blood. Source of these receptors: a woman aged 55-69 years in good health.

This clonotype appeared many times. This sequence joins TRBV7-2 and TRBJ2-7; a possible D gene is TRBD1 (5 bases). The CDR3 runs to 18 residues. Looked up from germline, CDR1 is SGHTA and CDR2 is FQGNSA. The ends were cut back, 5 bases at V and 4 bases at J, with 27 bases in the middle. The CDR3, as DNA: TGTGCCAGCAGCCCCGGCGCTTCATGGGGCGGCAGTACATACGAGCAGTACTTC. Amino acids: CASSPGASWGGSTYEQYF.

This clonotype was counted a single time. The chain employs TRBV11-2 and TRBJ2-5; 10 bases align to TRBD2. The CDR3 runs to 16 residues. Germline V gives CDR1 SGHAT, CDR2 FQNNGV. V lost 5 bases to trimming and J lost 5 bases; unmatched junction nucleotides: 11. The CDR3 DNA reads TGTGCCAGCAGCCGTCCCCTTATAGCGGGGGGTGAGACCCAGTACTTC. It specifies CASSRPLIAGGETQYF.

In regard to this clonotype: A much larger clone differs from this one at a single base, so this may be a read error. The rearrangement uses TRBV20-1 and TRBJ2-5; tentative D call: TRBD2 (7 bases). Trimming took off 6 bases at V and 11 bases at J, with 16 bases between the two ends. The germline CDR1 and CDR2 sequences are DFQATT and SNEGSKA (reference sequence). The CDR3 spans 11 residues. CDR3 region: CSASQGGEQYF. CDR3 coding DNA: TGCAGTGCCTCACAGGGAGGGGAGCAGTACTTC.

V is TRBV20-1 and J is TRBJ2-3; no clear D. The CDR3 extends over 16 amino acids. Germline lookup yields CDR1 DFQATT and CDR2 SNEGSKA (reference sequence). V was clipped by 5 bases and J by 0 bases, with 18 bases between them. CDR3 nucleotide sequence: TGCAGTGCTGACCCCCATGAGGCGGAGAGCACAGATACGCAGTATTTT. Its protein is CSADPHEAESTDTQYF.

The CDR3 DNA reads as TGTGCCAGCAGTTACTCGAGGACAGGGGGAGGAGAAAAACTGTTTTTT. Translation gives CASSYSRTGGGEKLFF. The rearrangement joins TRBV6-5 to TRBJ1-4, with 10 bases lining up with TRBD1. The trim removed 0 bases at V and 8 bases at J, leaving 6 bases unmatched. CDR3 length: 16 residues. CDR1 and CDR2 from the germline V gene are MNHEY and SVGAGI.

A remark on this clonotype: The germline gene is not matched at one end of the junction; a read error may be the cause. The chain combines TRBV4-3 with TRBJ2-5; TRBD2 matches 10 bases. The CDR3 is made up of 19 amino acids. CDR1 is LGHNA, CDR2 YSLEER, per germline. The CDR3 spells CASGQERASGSMTWETQYF. The DNA of the CDR3 is TGCGCCAGCGGCCAAGAAAGGGCTAGCGGGAGTATGACCTGGGAGACCCAGTACTTC.

The chain links TRBV12-3 or TRBV12-4 to TRBJ2-1, with D tentatively TRBD2 (6 bases). The V and J ends lost 10 bases and 10 bases respectively, with 20 bases between them. The CDR3 spans 13 residues. CDR3 nucleotides: TGTGCCAATACGCGGGTGGGAGGTAACGAGCAGTTCTTC. Translated, it gives CANTRVGGNEQFF.

CDR3 amino acids: CASTGQQRGEQYF. CDR3 bases: TGTGCCAGCACTGGGCAGCAACGAGGTGAGCAGTACTTC. The chain combines TRBV2 with TRBJ2-4; no definite D call. CDR3 length: 13 residues. Trimming took off 7 bases at V and 13 bases at J, with 20 bases between the two ends. Germline lookup yields CDR1 SNHLY and CDR2 FYNNEI. Full variable domain (missing parts from reference TRBV2 and TRBJ2-4): EPEVTQTPSHQVTQMGQEVILRCVPISNHLYFYWYRQILGQKVEFLVSFYNNEISEKSEIFDDQFSVERPDGSNFTLKIRSTKLEDSAMYFCASTGQQRGEQYFGAGTRLSVL.

This sequence joins TRBV7-9 and TRBJ2-7; 9 bases are shared with TRBD1. The CDR3 is made up of 16 amino acids. Germline loops: CDR1 SEHNR, CDR2 FQNEAQ (reference sequence). V was pared by 3 bases and J by 0 bases, with 6 bases of the junction left unmatched. The CDR3 nucleotides are TGTGCCAGCAGCTTCACTGGACAGGGGAGCTCCTACGAGCAGTACTTC. It translates to CASSFTGQGSSYEQYF.

The chain is built from TRBV10-2 and TRBJ2-7, with D maybe TRBD1 (7 bases). This CDR3 is 16 amino acids long. Trimming pared 6 bases from V and 7 bases from J, leaving 25 bases between. Germline V CDR1 and CDR2: WSHSY, SAAADI. The DNA of the CDR3 is TGCGCCAGCAGCCATAACTTCAGGGGGACTGCCAATGAGCAGTACTTC. Protein: CASSHNFRGTANEQYF.

There are a few counts of this clonotype. The CDR3 DNA follows: TGTGCCAGCTCACCGGGCCGGGGGGCCTCTTACAACAGAGAGCAGTTCTTC. It encodes CASSPGRGASYNREQFF. V and J are TRBV18 and TRBJ2-1; tentatively, D is TRBD2 (7 bases). Germline V gene data show CDR1 as KGHSH and CDR2 as LQKENI. V was trimmed by 3 bases and J by 10 bases, leaving 25 bases between them. CDR3 length: 17 residues.

The chain combines TRBV7-2 with TRBJ2-1; D gene uncertain. V shed 5 bases and J shed 4 bases, with 15 bases lying between them. The CDR3 totals 15 residues. Germline V gives CDR1 SGHTA, CDR2 FQGNSA. The CDR3 is CASSLPAAQYNEQFF. Here the CDR3 DNA reads TGTGCCAGCAGCCTCCCGGCGGCCCAATACAATGAGCAGTTCTTC.

CDR3 bases: TGTGCCAGCAGTTACTCGAAATCTCGACAGGGGTTACCCCTCCACTTT. Amino acids: CASSYSKSRQGLPLHF. The chain is built from TRBV6-5 and TRBJ1-6, with 8 nucleotides matching TRBD1. Germline lookup yields CDR1 MNHEY and CDR2 SVGAGI. The CDR3 has 16 residues. V lost 0 bases, J lost 12 bases, and 10 bases stayed unmatched.

The rearrangement links TRBV4-2 to TRBJ2-7; D is possibly TRBD2 (6 bases). This CDR3 has 17 amino acids. The germline gives CDR1 LGHNA, CDR2 YNFKEQ. Trimming took off 0 bases at V and 3 bases at J, with 18 bases between the two ends. The CDR3 region is CASSQDPALGGVYEQYF. CDR3 coding DNA: TGTGCCAGCAGCCAAGATCCGGCGCTGGGCGGGGTCTACGAGCAGTACTTC.

This clonotype showed up just once. This chain joins TRBV27 and TRBJ2-1; 7 bases agree with TRBD1. The CDR3 runs 12 residues. Trimming took 7 bases from V and 6 from J; bases not matched to a gene: 3. The V gene's germline CDR1 is MNHEY and CDR2 SMNVEV (reference sequence). This chain's CDR3 is CASTRQGNEQFF. The CDR3 DNA reads as TGTGCCAGCACTAGACAGGGCAATGAGCAGTTCTTC.

The sample holds many counts of this clonotype. This chain links TRBV29-1 with TRBJ2-7; a weak D match, TRBD1 (6 bases). This CDR3 comprises 13 residues. Germline CDR1 SQVTM, CDR2 ANQGSEA. Trimming shortened V by 4 bases and J by 2 bases, and 12 bases separated the two germline ends. The CDR3 loop is CSVARGQTYEQYF. The CDR3 DNA follows: TGCAGCGTTGCCCGAGGACAGACCTACGAGCAGTACTTC.